The 28 T cell receptor beta chains below all came from one sample that was sequenced in a study of cytomegalovirus exposure and HLA in healthy donors. Amplification used 60 Vbeta primers and 13 Jbeta primers. Sequencing was performed with immunoSEQ multiplex PCR; in TCRdb, only in-frame clones are kept and a portion is missing. The repertoire holds under 150,000 clones, over 75% seen once, with 2% to 3% in the top ten. What was sequenced was PBMCs. These receptors were collected from a woman younger than 35 in good health and CMV-seronegative.

The chain has TRBV7-7 and TRBJ2-2; 15 bases fit TRBD2. The CDR3 length is 16 residues. Unmatched junction bases numbered 3, after V lost 5 bases and J lost 5 bases. The germline V gene has CDR1 SSHAT and CDR2 FNYEAQ (reference sequence). CDR3 bases: TGTGCCAGCAGCGTCGGACTAGCGGGGGGGACCGGGGAGCTGTTTTTT. This codes for CASSVGLAGGTGELFF.

The rearrangement joins TRBV5-1 to TRBJ2-3, with 12 nucleotides matching TRBD2. This CDR3 contains 16 residues. Germline assignment: CDR1 SGHRS and CDR2 YFSETQ. The V gene end was trimmed by 2 bases and the J gene end by 1 base; junction bases not matched to a gene: 2. The CDR3 here is CASSFRLAGGTDTQYF. The CDR3 DNA sequence: TGCGCCAGCAGCTTCCGACTAGCGGGAGGCACAGATACGCAGTATTTT.

This clone was seen a single time. This sequence joins TRBV29-1 and TRBJ1-1, with TRBD1 identical over 10 bases. The CDR3 consists of 12 residues. Germline V gives CDR1 SQVTM, CDR2 ANQGSEA. The V and J ends lost 4 bases and 8 bases, in that order; junction bases with no gene match: 4. The CDR3 nucleotides read TGCAGCGTTGGGGACAGGGGACCCGAAGCTTTCTTT. Translation gives CSVGDRGPEAFF.

This sequence joins TRBV4-3 and TRBJ2-2, with 8 bases lining up with TRBD1. The J segment lost 5 bases and the V segment lost 0 bases, leaving 5 bases of the junction unmatched. Germline CDR1 and CDR2: LGHNA and YSLEER. The CDR3 is made up of 16 amino acids. The DNA of the CDR3 is TGCGCCAGCAGCCAAGATAGGACAGGGCTAACCGGGGAGCTGTTTTTT. It specifies CASSQDRTGLTGELFF.

The V call is TRBV27, the J call TRBJ2-1, with 7 bases that match TRBD2. Trimming cost V 1 base and J 0 bases; bases outside gene matches: 12. CDR1 is MNHEY and CDR2 is SMNVEV in the germline V gene (reference sequence). This CDR3 comprises 19 residues. This CDR3 reads CASSLYGDPSGTSYNEQFF. In DNA form, the CDR3 reads TGTGCCAGCAGTTTATATGGGGACCCCAGCGGGACCTCCTACAATGAGCAGTTCTTC.

The chain recombines TRBV2 with TRBJ1-3; a weak D match, TRBD1 (5 bases). This CDR3 has 17 amino acids. Germline-derived CDR1 and CDR2 are SNHLY and FYNNEI. V gave up 8 bases and J gave up 0 bases, with 20 bases separating them. As DNA, the CDR3 is TGTGCCAGCTCTTGGTTAACAGGAGATCCCTCTGGAAACACCATATATTTT. As protein: CASSWLTGDPSGNTIYF.

The chain is built from TRBV11-3 and TRBJ1-1, with 8 bases fitting TRBD1. Germline CDR1 and CDR2: SGHNT and YENEEA. Unmatched junction bases numbered 6, after V lost 0 bases and J lost 0 bases. CDR3 length equals 17 residues. Here the CDR3 DNA reads TGTGCCAGCAGCTTAGAGGGGGACAGGAATTTGAACACTGAAGCTTTCTTT. The encoded protein is CASSLEGDRNLNTEAFF.

The rearrangement uses TRBV18 and TRBJ1-3; D possibly corresponds to TRBD1 (5 bases). The V gene lost 4 bases and the J gene lost 2 bases, with 12 bases spanning the gap. The CDR3 spans 15 residues. From germline, CDR1 is KGHSH and CDR2 LQKENI. CDR3 protein: CASSLGGEPGNTIYF. The CDR3 nucleotides are TGTGCCAGCTCACTCGGGGGGGAGCCTGGAAACACCATATATTTT.

This clone was detected only a few times. The CDR3 region is CASSSSVEAFF. Here the CDR3 DNA reads TGTGCCAGCAGCTCATCAGTTGAAGCTTTCTTT. V and J are TRBV7-9 and TRBJ1-1; unclear D gene. Germline-derived CDR1 and CDR2 are SEHNR and FQNEAQ (reference sequence). The CDR3 is 11 amino acids. Trimming shortened V by 4 bases and J by 7 bases, and 7 bases separated the two germline ends.

The gene calls are TRBV20-1 and TRBJ1-2; D remains unclear. Germline assignment: CDR1 DFQATT and CDR2 SNEGSKA (reference sequence). Trimming stripped 6 bases from V and 3 bases from J, with 8 bases between. The CDR3 extends over 11 amino acids. The CDR3 coding sequence is TGCAGTGCACCTCGGGACTATGGCTACACCTTC. Amino acids: CSAPRDYGYTF.

V gene TRBV6-1 combines with J gene TRBJ2-2; D is uncertain. CDR1 is MNHNS, CDR2 SASEGT, per germline. V lost 6 bases, J lost 5 bases, and 16 bases lay in between. The CDR3 length is 15 residues. CDR3 in DNA: TGTGCCAGCAGGGCTCCCACCCCTTCTACCGGGGAGCTGTTTTTT. Amino acid sequence: CASRAPTPSTGELFF.

V usage is TRBV18 and J usage is TRBJ1-5; TRBD1 is a possible D gene (6 bases). V lost 8 bases and J 5 bases, leaving 13 bases between the germline ends. The germline V gene encodes CDR1 KGHSH and CDR2 LQKENI. The CDR3 length is 13 residues. CDR3 sequence: CASGIGGDQPQHF. The CDR3, as DNA: TGTGCCAGCGGCATAGGGGGAGATCAGCCCCAGCATTTT.

The V and J genes are TRBV18 and TRBJ1-1, with a tentative D call TRBD1 (5 bases). V was clipped by 5 bases and J by 1 base, with 8 bases between them. The CDR3 covers 13 residues. Germline CDR1 KGHSH, CDR2 LQKENI. CDR3 nucleotides: TGTGCCAGCTCATCGGACACGAACACTGAAGCTTTCTTT. As protein: CASSSDTNTEAFF.

The chain links TRBV5-4 to TRBJ2-7, with D hard to call. The CDR3 sequence is 15 residues long. The ends were cut back, 3 bases at V and 2 bases at J, with 15 bases in the middle. Looked up from germline, CDR1 is SGHNT and CDR2 is YYREEE (reference sequence). CDR3 protein: CASSSRMQGPYEQYF. CDR3 in DNA: TGTGCCAGCAGCTCGAGGATGCAAGGCCCCTACGAGCAGTACTTC.

This chain joins TRBV5-1 and TRBJ1-2, with 7 bases aligning to TRBD1. This CDR3 comprises 17 residues. Germline V lookup: CDR1 SGHRS, CDR2 YFSETQ. V gave up 4 bases and J gave up 3 bases; unmatched junction bases: 15. CDR3 in amino acids: CASSRFDVTGVDYGYTF. The CDR3 DNA sequence: TGCGCCAGCAGCCGATTCGACGTAACAGGGGTGGACTATGGCTACACCTTC.

The chain links TRBV5-6 to TRBJ2-1; 10 bases line up with TRBD1. CDR1 and CDR2 from the germline V gene are SGHDT and YYEEEE. V lost 4 bases to trimming and J lost 6 bases; unmatched junction nucleotides: 10. This CDR3 is 16 amino acids long. In DNA, the CDR3 is TGTGCCAGCAGCAGCCCGACAGGGGGCAGAAGCAATGAGCAGTTCTTC. Translated: CASSSPTGGRSNEQFF.

V gene TRBV5-8 combines with J gene TRBJ2-2; a possible D gene is TRBD2 (6 bases). V lost 0 bases and J lost 4, with 13 bases in between. The V gene's germline CDR1 is SGHTS and CDR2 YDEGEE. This CDR3 contains 16 residues. CDR3 bases: TGTGCCAGCAGCTTGGTTCCGGCCGGGAGCACCGGGGAGCTGTTTTTT. The encoded protein is CASSLVPAGSTGELFF.

The V call is TRBV9, the J call TRBJ2-1; 8 positions agree with TRBD2. With V trimmed by 4 bases and J by 8 bases, 11 bases remained unmatched. CDR1 is SGDLS and CDR2 is YYNGEE in the germline V gene. This CDR3 is 15 amino acids long. In DNA, the CDR3 is TGTGCCAGCAGCCCTATAAGCGGGGGCCTCTATGAGCAGTTCTTC. Amino acid sequence: CASSPISGGLYEQFF.

The chain is built from TRBV7-6 and TRBJ2-1; maybe TRBD2 (6 bases). The CDR3 has 13 amino acids. The germline V and J ends were trimmed by 2 bases and 8 bases, with 10 bases remaining between them. Germline V gene data show CDR1 as SGHVS and CDR2 as FNYEAQ. Written as DNA, the CDR3 is TGTGCCAGCAGCTTAACGGGGGAGGATGAGCAGTTCTTC. This gives the protein CASSLTGEDEQFF.

V is TRBV2 and J is TRBJ2-7; TRBD1 is a possible D gene (5 bases). The CDR3 is 14 residues long. Germline loops: CDR1 SNHLY, CDR2 FYNNEI. Between the trimmed V and J ends, which lost 8 bases and 2 bases, there was a span of 16 bases. The CDR3 DNA sequence: TGTGCCAGCTTTTTTTTGACAGCTACCTACGAGCAGTACGTC. Protein sequence: CASFFLTATYEQYV.

The J gene is TRBJ1-1, the V gene TRBV28, with unresolved D. Trimming took off 3 bases at V and 1 base at J, with 12 bases between the two ends. Germline loops: CDR1 MDHEN, CDR2 SYDVKM. The CDR3 contains 15 residues. CDR3 protein: CASSFDSFGNTEAFF. The CDR3 nucleotides read TGTGCCAGCAGTTTCGACTCCTTCGGGAACACTGAAGCTTTCTTT.

The gene calls are TRBV28 and TRBJ2-7; 8 nucleotides match TRBD2. CDR3 size: 13 residues. CDR1 and CDR2 (germline): MDHEN, SYDVKM. The CDR3, as DNA: TGTGCCAGCGGTTTGGGACTAGTTTCCGAGCAGTACGTC. Amino acids: CASGLGLVSEQYV.

This rearrangement joins TRBV5-1 to TRBJ2-7; 10 bases fit TRBD1. Germline CDR1 is SGHRS and CDR2 is YFSETQ. Germline trimming cut 2 bases from V and 5 bases from J; bases unmatched to any gene: 7. The CDR3 totals 15 residues. In DNA, the CDR3 is TGCGCCAGCAGCTTAGTGGGACAGGGGACCGACGAGCAGTACGTC. Amino acids: CASSLVGQGTDEQYV.

The rearrangement uses TRBV30 and TRBJ1-1; D possibly corresponds to TRBD1 (5 bases). The V and J ends lost 7 bases and 4 bases respectively, with 13 bases between them. Germline CDR1 is GTSNPN and CDR2 is SVGIG (reference sequence). The CDR3 totals 12 residues. The CDR3 here is CALTDGVTEAFF. CDR3 sequence (DNA): TGTGCCTTGACAGATGGGGTCACTGAAGCTTTCTTT.

J is TRBJ1-4 and V is TRBV5-4; 9 nucleotides align to TRBD1. This CDR3 has 14 amino acids. Germline V gene data show CDR1 as SGHNT and CDR2 as YYREEE (reference sequence). After removal of 3 bases from V and 5 bases from J, the junction contained 2 bases not matched to a gene. CDR3 DNA sequence: TGTGCCAGCAGCTGGGGGACAGGGAATGAAAAACTGTTTTTT. Translating it yields CASSWGTGNEKLFF.

The genes are TRBV11-1 and TRBJ1-5; D remains unclear. Trimming removed 2 bases from V and 0 bases from J, with 5 bases in between. In germline, CDR1 is SGHAT, CDR2 FQDESV (reference sequence). CDR3 length equals 14 residues. The CDR3 loop is CASSLTGSNQPQHF. The CDR3 DNA follows: TGTGCCAGCAGCTTAACCGGTAGCAATCAGCCCCAGCATTTT. Complete variable domain (other parts from reference TRBV11-1 and TRBJ1-5): EAEVAQSPRYKITEKSQAVAFWCDPISGHATLYWYRQILGQGPELLVQFQDESVVDDSQLPKDRFSAERLKGVDSTLKIQPAELGDSAMYLCASSLTGSNQPQHFGDGTRLSIL.

The chain combines TRBV30 with TRBJ1-2, with TRBD1 matching 8 bases. Losses at the gene ends were 0 bases for V and 7 bases for J; bases not matched to a gene: 10. This CDR3 is built from 15 residues. Germline CDR1 is GTSNPN and CDR2 is SVGIG (reference sequence). In DNA form, the CDR3 reads TGTGCCTGGAGTGTACCGCAGGGGGCTAGGGGTGGCTACACCTTC. Amino acids: CAWSVPQGARGGYTF.

This chain connects TRBV10-3 to TRBJ1-5; weak D call: TRBD1 (5 bases). The germline CDR1 and CDR2 sequences are ENHRY and SYGVKD. The CDR3 length is 17 residues. The germline V and J ends were trimmed by 0 bases and 6 bases, with 18 bases remaining between them. CDR3 loop: CAISESKGWQGGQPQHF. The CDR3 nucleotides read TGTGCCATCAGTGAGTCGAAGGGCTGGCAGGGCGGTCAGCCCCAGCATTTT.